These 9 T cell receptor beta chains were all obtained from the same sample, sequenced in a study of beta chain features in type 1 diabetes. Their specific antigens are unknown. General study points: All four CD4+ subsets of Type 1 diabetes patients contained TCRB CDR3s that were moderately but significantly shorter.

Expressed TCRB transcripts were sequenced after all isolated RNA was converted to cDNA. Data came from immunoSEQ multiplex PCR; TCRdb stores just in-frame clones and leaves some out. The data show roughly 260,000 clones, with 11% seen just once and more than 0.015% held by the top ten. The source material was naive CD4+ T cells from blood. The receptors shown here come from a man aged 25-45 years with type 1 diabetes.

CDR3: CASSLVRTGNYGYTF. CDR3 bases: TGTGCCAGCAGCTTGGTGAGGACAGGGAACTATGGCTACACCTTC. The V gene is TRBV11-2, the J gene TRBJ1-2; 8 nucleotides line up with TRBD1. Germline-derived CDR1 and CDR2 are SGHAT and FQNNGV. The CDR3 spans 15 residues. V lost 3 bases to trimming and J lost 2 bases; unmatched junction nucleotides: 5.

This sequence joins TRBV4-3 and TRBJ1-2; D remains unclear. Germline V gives CDR1 LGHNA, CDR2 YSLEER. CDR3 length: 15 residues. V was pared by 0 bases and J by 1 base, with 9 bases between. The CDR3 is CASSQERGYNYGYTF. CDR3 in DNA: TGCGCCAGCAGCCAAGAACGGGGTTATAACTATGGCTACACCTTC.

The chain joins TRBV5-1 to TRBJ2-1; no clear D. This CDR3 region has 17 residues. V was pared by 4 bases and J by 0 bases, with 17 bases between. Germline V gene lookup returns CDR1 SGHRS and CDR2 YFSETQ. CDR3 loop: CASSLGSPGSSYNEQFF. CDR3 sequence (DNA): TGCGCCAGCAGCCTGGGTTCCCCCGGTAGCTCCTACAATGAGCAGTTCTTC.

The CDR3 reads CASSVTGRENEKLFF. As DNA, the CDR3 is TGTGCCAGCAGTGTGACAGGCCGAGAGAATGAAAAACTGTTTTTT. The genes are TRBV6-4 and TRBJ1-4; maybe TRBD1 (6 bases). This CDR3 is built from 15 residues. The germline gives CDR1 MRHNA, CDR2 SNTAGT. The V end lost 4 bases, the J end lost 5 bases, and 14 bases lay between the germline ends.

CDR3: CASSPTDIFFYEQYF. The DNA of the CDR3 is TGTGCCAGCAGTCCGACAGACATCTTCTTCTACGAGCAGTACTTC. This chain uses TRBV6-6 with TRBJ2-7; D is perhaps TRBD1 (5 bases). Between the trimmed V and J ends, which lost 5 bases and 3 bases, there was a span of 17 bases. Germline values: CDR1 MNHNY, CDR2 SVGAGI (reference sequence). CDR3 length: 15 amino acids.

This clone was observed a few times. CDR3 DNA sequence: TGCGCCAGCAGACCAGGGGGCCCAGATACGCAGTATTTT. This codes for CASRPGGPDTQYF. The chain joins TRBV5-1 to TRBJ2-3; 8 nucleotides align to TRBD1. This CDR3 is 13 amino acids long. From germline, CDR1 is SGHRS and CDR2 YFSETQ. After removal of 5 bases from V and 4 bases from J, the junction contained 3 bases not matched to a gene.

The sample holds a few counts of this clone. The V call is TRBV7-3, the J call TRBJ2-1; 7 nucleotides agree with TRBD2. The J segment lost 5 bases and the V segment lost 5 bases, leaving 3 bases of the junction unmatched. Germline lookup yields CDR1 SGHTA and CDR2 FQGTGA. The CDR3 covers 13 residues. The CDR3 region has the DNA TGTGCCAGCAGCCCGCGGGGGAACAATGAGCAGTTCTTC. As protein: CASSPRGNNEQFF. Together with reference TRBV7-3 and TRBJ2-1, the CDR3 gives the full variable domain: GAGVSQTPSNKVTEKGKYVELRCDPISGHTALYWYRQSLGQGPEFLIYFQGTGAADDSGLPNDRFFAVRPEGSVSTLKIQRTERGDSAVYLCASSPRGNNEQFFGPGTRLTVL.

This clone was picked up a small number of times. CDR3 in DNA: TGCAGCGTAGGACAGCTCTACGAGCAGTACTTC. Encoded protein: CSVGQLYEQYF. This chain joins TRBV29-1 and TRBJ2-7, with D maybe TRBD1 (6 bases). The V end lost 6 bases, the J end lost 3 bases, and 9 bases lay between the germline ends. Per germline, CDR1 SQVTM and CDR2 ANQGSEA. The CDR3 spans 11 residues.

The chain carries TRBV5-1 and TRBJ1-1; the D gene is possibly TRBD1 (5 bases). Germline CDR1 is SGHRS and CDR2 is YFSETQ. The CDR3 covers 13 residues. V gave up 9 bases and J gave up 0 bases, with 12 bases separating them. This CDR3 is CATRGVMNTEAFF. The DNA for the CDR3 is TGCGCCACACGGGGGGTCATGAACACTGAAGCTTTCTTT.